The text below deals with one T cell receptor beta chain. As yet, its antigen is unknown. The data derive from a study of siplizumab effects on memory and regulatory T cells. Produced via immunoSEQ multiplex PCR; TCRdb's table is partial and in-frame only. The sample has approximately 94,000 clones; around 90% are singletons. General observations from the study: Naive T cells appeared more varied than memory cells and looked like key alloresponse contributors.

The CDR3 sequence is 15 residues long. Trimming shortened V by 8 bases and J by 0 bases, and 17 bases separated the two germline ends. Germline CDR1 reads MNHEY; CDR2 reads SVGAGI. Sequencing input: CD4+ T cells sorted from blood. V usage is TRBV6-5 and J usage is TRBJ2-7; tentatively, D is TRBD1 (6 bases). This clonotype was obtained from a human donor in good health. This CDR3 is CASGTQGQSSYEQYF. DNA of the CDR3: TGTGCCAGCGGTACACAGGGCCAAAGCTCCTACGAGCAGTACTTC.